This note documents a single T cell receptor beta chain sequence. Its target is unknown. The data belong to a study of cytomegalovirus exposure and HLA in healthy donors. PCR was performed using 60 Vbeta and 13 Jbeta primers. In the original analysis: Later, an analysis found about 80 million unique TCR beta chains, and 10 million to 11 million of these were shared. Sequencing used immunoSEQ multiplex PCR; TCRdb keeps in-frame clones, though not all of them. The D gene and trimming were derived from the DNA, and the V and J assignments and clone size from that table. The table records about 180,000 clones, 60% to 85% of them present only once. The CDR3 consists of 16 residues. Germline V gene lookup returns CDR1 LNHDA and CDR2 SQIVND (reference sequence). Trimming removed 4 bases from V and 1 base from J; junction bases left unmatched: 5. The study, taken as a whole, reports: As a later analysis revealed, most CMV-associated TCR beta chains appeared HLA-restricted. For most subjects, TCR beta sequences were reported to predict HLA-A and HLA-B alleles with accuracy. A later analysis found common viral pathogens apparently linked to several of the most significant clusters.

V and J are TRBV19 and TRBJ2-1; TRBD2 matches 9 bases. The sequencing input was PBMCs. This sequence originates from a male donor in good health and CMV-seronegative. CDR3 region: CASSTLAGLSYNEQFF. In DNA, the CDR3 is TGTGCCAGTAGTACACTAGCGGGTCTTTCCTACAATGAGCAGTTCTTC.